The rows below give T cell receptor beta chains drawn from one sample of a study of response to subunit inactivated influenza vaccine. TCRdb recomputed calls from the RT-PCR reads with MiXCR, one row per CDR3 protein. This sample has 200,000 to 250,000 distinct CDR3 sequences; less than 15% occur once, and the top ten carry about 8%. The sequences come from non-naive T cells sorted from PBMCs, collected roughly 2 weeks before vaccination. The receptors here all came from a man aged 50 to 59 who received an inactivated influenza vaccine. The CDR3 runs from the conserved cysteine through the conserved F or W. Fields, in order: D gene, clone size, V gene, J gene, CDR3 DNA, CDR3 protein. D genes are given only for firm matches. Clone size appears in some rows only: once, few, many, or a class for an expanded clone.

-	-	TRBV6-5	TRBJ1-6	TGTGCCAGCAGTTACATCCCGGCAGAGAATAATTCACCCCTCCACTTT	CASSYIPAENNSPLHF
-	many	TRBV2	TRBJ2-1	TGTGCCAGCAGTGCTCTAAAGATCTTC	CASSALKIF
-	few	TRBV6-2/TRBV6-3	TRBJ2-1	TGTGCCAGCAGTTATATGAATGAGCAGTTCTTC	CASSYMNEQFF
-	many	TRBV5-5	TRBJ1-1	TGTGCCAGCAGCTTGGAGGCGGTTAACACTGAAGCTTTCTTT	CASSLEAVNTEAFF
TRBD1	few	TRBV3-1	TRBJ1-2	TGTGCCAGCAGCCAAGCAGGCCAGGGGGCCTATGGCTACACCTTC	CASSQAGQGAYGYTF
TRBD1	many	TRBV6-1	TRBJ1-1	TGTGCCAGCACTCGAAGGGGGGACAGGGGGTCTGAAGCTTTCTTT	CASTRRGDRGSEAFF
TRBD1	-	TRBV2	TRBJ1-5	TGTGCCAGCAGTGTGGACAGGGCCCTTGGGCAGCCCCAGCATTTT	CASSVDRALGQPQHF
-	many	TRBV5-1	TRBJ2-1	TGCGCCAGCAGCTTCATGGCGTCCAGCTCCTACAATGAGCAGTTCTTC	CASSFMASSSYNEQFF
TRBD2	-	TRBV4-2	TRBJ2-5	TGTGCCAGCAGCCAAGGAGCGGGAGGGCCTGGGGAGACCCAGTACTTC	CASSQGAGGPGETQYF
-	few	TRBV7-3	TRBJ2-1	TGTGCCAGCAGCTCGTACTCGAGAGCCTCCTACAATGAGCAGTTCTTC	CASSSYSRASYNEQFF
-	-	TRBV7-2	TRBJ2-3	TGTGCCAGCAGCTTAGATGGCCTCAGAGGGGATACGCAGTATTTT	CASSLDGLRGDTQYF
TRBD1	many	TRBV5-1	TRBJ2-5	TGCGCCAGCAGTCAGGACAGGCGAGAGACCCAGTACTTC	CASSQDRRETQYF
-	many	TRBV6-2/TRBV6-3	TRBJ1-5	TGTGCCAGCAGTTACGGATGGGGCTCAGGGGATCAGCCCCAGCATTTT	CASSYGWGSGDQPQHF
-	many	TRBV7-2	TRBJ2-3	TGTGCCAGCAGCCCAAGACCCCGGGACACTAGCACAGATACGCAGTATTTT	CASSPRPRDTSTDTQYF
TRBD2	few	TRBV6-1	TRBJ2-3	TGTGCCAGCAGTGGGACTAGCGGGGGGGCGGGGACAGATACGCAGTATTTT	CASSGTSGGAGTDTQYF
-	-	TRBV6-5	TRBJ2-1	TGTGCCAGCAGTTTATTTAGTACCTACAATGAGCAGTCCTTC	CASSLFSTYNEQSF
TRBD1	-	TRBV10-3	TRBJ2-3	TGTGCCGCGGGGGACAGGGAGGGAGATACGCAGTATTTT	CAAGDREGDTQYF
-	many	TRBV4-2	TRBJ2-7	TGTGCCAGCAGCCAAGCACGAACAGGGAGCGACGAGCAGTACTTC	CASSQARTGSDEQYF
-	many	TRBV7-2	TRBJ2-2	TGTGCCAGCAGAATTAGCGAGAACACCGGGGAGCTGTTTTTT	CASRISENTGELFF
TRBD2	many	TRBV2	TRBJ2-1	TGTGCCAGCAGTGATCTCGGCGGGAGCAATGAGCAGTTCTTC	CASSDLGGSNEQFF
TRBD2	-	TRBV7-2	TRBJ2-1	TGTGCCAGCAGCTTTTCATCGGGGCGGGGGTTTCAGTTCTTC	CASSFSSGRGFQFF
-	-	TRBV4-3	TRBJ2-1	TGCGCCAGCAGCCAAAGACACCAGCGGGCCTCCTACAATGAGCAGTTCTTC	CASSQRHQRASYNEQFF
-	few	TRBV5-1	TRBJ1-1	TGCGCCAGCAGCTTGGCCGGGACTCTGTCTGAAGCTTTCTTT	CASSLAGTLSEAFF
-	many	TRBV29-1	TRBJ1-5	TGCAGCGCAACGACAGGAATCAATCAGCCCCAGCATTTT	CSATTGINQPQHF
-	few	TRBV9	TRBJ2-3	TGTGCCAGCAGCGTAGGCCGGGCTAGCACAGATACGCAGTATTTT	CASSVGRASTDTQYF
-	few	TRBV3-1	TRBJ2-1	TGTGCCAGCAGCCAACTCACACTAGGGGCATTCAATGAGCAGTTCTTC	CASSQLTLGAFNEQFF
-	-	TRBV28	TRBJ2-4	TGTGCCAGCAGTAACCGGTCCAGGCGCCGTAGAAACATTCAGTACTTC	CASSNRSRRRRNIQYF
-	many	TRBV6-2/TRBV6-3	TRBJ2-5	TGTGCCAGCACCCAGCTGGAGACCCAGTACTTC	CASTQLETQYF
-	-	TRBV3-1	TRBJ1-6	TGTGCCAGCAGCCAAGGAACTTTCGGGCAGGGCTCCCTCCACTTT	CASSQGTFGQGSLHF
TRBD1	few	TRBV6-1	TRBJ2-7	TGTGCCAGCAGTCGTGACAGGGAAGTCGACGAGCAGTACTTC	CASSRDREVDEQYF
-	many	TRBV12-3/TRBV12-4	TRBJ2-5	TGTGCCAGCAGTCCTCCTGGGGAGACCCAGTACTTC	CASSPPGETQYF
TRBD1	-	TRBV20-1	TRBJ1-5	TGCAGTGCCGACTCCCAGGGGGCGGGTCAGCCCCAGCATTTT	CSADSQGAGQPQHF